These 5 T cell receptor beta chains came from one sample sequenced in a study of blood T cell repertoires in COVID-19. The protocol was immunoSEQ multiplex PCR, while the TCRdb copy is restricted to in-frame clones and leaves out a portion. The sample consists of about 200,000 clones, roughly 90% of them appearing once. Sequencing was done on a sample of peripheral blood. The receptors shown here come from a woman aged 65 to 85 with acute or convalescent COVID-19.

The chain carries TRBV7-3 and TRBJ2-2, with D possibly TRBD1 on 5 matching bases. V shed 3 bases and J shed 8 bases, with 13 bases lying between them. The germline V gene encodes CDR1 SGHTA and CDR2 FQGTGA. The CDR3 totals 14 residues. This chain's CDR3 is CASSLGRPTGELFF. CDR3 bases: TGTGCCAGCAGCTTGGGGCGGCCCACGGGGGAGCTGTTTTTT.

The chain couples TRBV5-1 to TRBJ2-3; TRBD1 aligns across 7 bases. Germline V gene data show CDR1 as SGHRS and CDR2 as YFSETQ. This CDR3 contains 15 residues. J was trimmed by 1 base and V by 4 bases; bases with no gene match: 6. The DNA for the CDR3 is TGCGCCAGCAGCGTAACGGGACAGCGCACAGATACGCAGTATTTT. Its translation: CASSVTGQRTDTQYF.

The V and J genes are TRBV27 and TRBJ1-1; D uncertain. The CDR3 spans 12 residues. V lost 5 bases to trimming and J lost 3 bases, with 7 bases between them. Germline CDR1 and CDR2: MNHEY and SMNVEV (reference sequence). The DNA for the CDR3 is TGTGCCAGCAGTAGGGAGCACACTGAAGCTTTCTTT. Its protein product is CASSREHTEAFF.

The chain is built from TRBV5-1 and TRBJ2-7; a possible D gene is TRBD1 (7 bases). V shed 3 bases and J shed 4 bases, with 17 bases lying between them. The CDR3 has 15 amino acids. CDR1 is SGHRS, CDR2 YFSETQ, per germline. The CDR3 coding sequence is TGCGCCAGCAGCTCACCAGGGGGGCAGGGATACGAGCAGTACTTC. Amino acids: CASSSPGGQGYEQYF.

The rearrangement uses TRBV9 and TRBJ2-1; 15 nucleotides match TRBD2. V shed 7 bases and J 7 bases; nucleotides not matched to a gene: 6. The CDR3 spans 15 residues. Per the germline V gene, CDR1 is SGDLS and CDR2 is YYNGEE. CDR3 bases: TGTGCCAGCGGGAGAGGGACTAGCGGGAGGAATGAGCAGTTCTTC. Protein sequence: CASGRGTSGRNEQFF.